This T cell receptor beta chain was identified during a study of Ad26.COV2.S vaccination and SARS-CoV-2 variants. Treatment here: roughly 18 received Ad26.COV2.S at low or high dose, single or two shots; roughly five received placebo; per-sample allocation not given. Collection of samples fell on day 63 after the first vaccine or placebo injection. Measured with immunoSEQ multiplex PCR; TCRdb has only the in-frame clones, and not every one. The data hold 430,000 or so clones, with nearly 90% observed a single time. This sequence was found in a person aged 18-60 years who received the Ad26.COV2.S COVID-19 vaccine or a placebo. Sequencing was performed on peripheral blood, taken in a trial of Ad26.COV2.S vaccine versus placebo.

CDR3 loop: CASSPGGLSGETQYF. CDR3 nucleotide sequence: TGTGCCAGCTCACCAGGGGGACTGTCGGGGGAGACCCAGTACTTC. The chain recombines TRBV18 with TRBJ2-5, with D maybe TRBD2 (6 bases). This CDR3 has 15 amino acids. V lost 2 bases and J lost 5, with 15 bases in between. Germline CDR1 and CDR2: KGHSH and LQKENI.